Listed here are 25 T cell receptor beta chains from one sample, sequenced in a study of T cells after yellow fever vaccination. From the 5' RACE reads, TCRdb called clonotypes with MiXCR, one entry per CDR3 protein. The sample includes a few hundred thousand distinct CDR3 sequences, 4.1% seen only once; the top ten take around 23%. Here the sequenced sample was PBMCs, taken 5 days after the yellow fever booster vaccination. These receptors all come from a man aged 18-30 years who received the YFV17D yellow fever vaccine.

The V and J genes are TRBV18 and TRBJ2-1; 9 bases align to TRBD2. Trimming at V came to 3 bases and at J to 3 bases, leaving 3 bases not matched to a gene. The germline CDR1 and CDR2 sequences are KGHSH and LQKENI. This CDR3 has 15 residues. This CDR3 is CASSPSRGGYNEQFF. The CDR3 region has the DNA TGTGCCAGCTCACCTTCGCGGGGGGGCTACAATGAGCAGTTCTTC. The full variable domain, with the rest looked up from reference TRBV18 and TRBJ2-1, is NAGVMQNPRHLVRRRGQEARLRCSPMKGHSHVYWYRQLPEEGLKFMVYLQKENIIDESGMPKERFSAEFPKEGPSILRIQQVVRGDSAAYFCASSPSRGGYNEQFFGPGTRLTVL.

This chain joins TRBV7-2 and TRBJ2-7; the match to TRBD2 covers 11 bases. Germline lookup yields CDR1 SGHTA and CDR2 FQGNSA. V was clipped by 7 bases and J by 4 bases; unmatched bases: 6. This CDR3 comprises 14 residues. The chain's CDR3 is CASNPSGGNYEQYF. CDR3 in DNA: TGTGCCAGCAATCCTAGCGGGGGGAATTACGAGCAGTACTTC.

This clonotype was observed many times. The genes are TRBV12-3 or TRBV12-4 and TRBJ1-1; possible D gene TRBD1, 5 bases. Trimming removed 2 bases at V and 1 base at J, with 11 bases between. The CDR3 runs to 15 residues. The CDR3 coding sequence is TGTGCCAGCAGTTTATATGGGGCAGGGAACACTGAAGCTTTCTTT. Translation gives CASSLYGAGNTEAFF.

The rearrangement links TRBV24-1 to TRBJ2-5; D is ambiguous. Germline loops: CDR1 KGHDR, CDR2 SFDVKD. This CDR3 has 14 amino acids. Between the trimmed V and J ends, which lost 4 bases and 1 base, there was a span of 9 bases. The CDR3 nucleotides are TGTGCCACCAGTGACACACAACGCCAAGAGACCCAGTACTTC. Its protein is CATSDTQRQETQYF.

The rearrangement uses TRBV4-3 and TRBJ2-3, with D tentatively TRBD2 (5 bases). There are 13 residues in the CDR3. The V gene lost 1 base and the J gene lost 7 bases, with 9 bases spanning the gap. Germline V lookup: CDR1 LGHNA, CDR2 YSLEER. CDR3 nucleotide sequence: TGCGCCAGCAGCCAAGCGGGGAAGAATACGCAGTATTTT. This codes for CASSQAGKNTQYF.

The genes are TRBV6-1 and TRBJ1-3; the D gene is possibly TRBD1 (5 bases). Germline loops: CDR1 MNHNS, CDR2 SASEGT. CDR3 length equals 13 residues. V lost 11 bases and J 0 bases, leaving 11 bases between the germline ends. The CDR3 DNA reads TGTGCCGGAGGGACGATCTCTGGAAACACCATATATTTT. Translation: CAGGTISGNTIYF.

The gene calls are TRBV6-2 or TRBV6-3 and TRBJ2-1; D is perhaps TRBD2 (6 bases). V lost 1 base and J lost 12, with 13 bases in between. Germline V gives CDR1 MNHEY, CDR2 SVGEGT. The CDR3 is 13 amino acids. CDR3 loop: CASSYLPLGRQFF. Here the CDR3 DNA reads TGTGCCAGCAGTTACTTGCCTCTCGGGAGGCAGTTCTTC.

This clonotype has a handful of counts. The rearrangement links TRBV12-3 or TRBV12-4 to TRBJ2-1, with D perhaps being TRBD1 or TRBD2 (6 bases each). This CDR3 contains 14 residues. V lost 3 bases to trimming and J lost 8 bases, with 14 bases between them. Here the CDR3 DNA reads TGTGCCAGCAGTTTTGGAGGGGGTGACGATGAGCAGTTCTTC. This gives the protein CASSFGGGDDEQFF.

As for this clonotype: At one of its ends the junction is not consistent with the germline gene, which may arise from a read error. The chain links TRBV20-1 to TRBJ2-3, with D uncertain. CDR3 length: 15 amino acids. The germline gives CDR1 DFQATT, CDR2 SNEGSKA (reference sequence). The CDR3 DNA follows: TGCAGTGCGACCCCGCTGAACTCGGGTACAGATACGAAGTATTTT. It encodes CSATPLNSGTDTKYF.

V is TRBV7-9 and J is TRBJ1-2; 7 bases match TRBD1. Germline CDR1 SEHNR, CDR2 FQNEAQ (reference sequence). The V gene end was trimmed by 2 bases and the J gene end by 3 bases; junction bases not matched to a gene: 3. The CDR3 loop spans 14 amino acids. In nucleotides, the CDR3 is TGTGCCAGCAGCTTACAGGGGGACCACTATGGCTACACCTTC. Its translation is CASSLQGDHYGYTF.

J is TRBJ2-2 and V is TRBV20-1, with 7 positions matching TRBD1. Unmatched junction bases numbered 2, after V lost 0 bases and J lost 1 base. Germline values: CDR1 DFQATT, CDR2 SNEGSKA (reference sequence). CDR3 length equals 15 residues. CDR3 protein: CSARDWTGNTGELFF. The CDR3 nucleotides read TGCAGTGCTAGAGATTGGACAGGGAACACCGGGGAGCTGTTTTTT.

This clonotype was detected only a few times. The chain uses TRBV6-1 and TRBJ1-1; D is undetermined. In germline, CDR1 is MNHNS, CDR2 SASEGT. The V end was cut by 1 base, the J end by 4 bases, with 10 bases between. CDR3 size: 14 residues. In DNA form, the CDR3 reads TGTGCCAGCAGTGAAGTCATTTTCGGCACTGAAGCTTTCTTT. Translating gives CASSEVIFGTEAFF.

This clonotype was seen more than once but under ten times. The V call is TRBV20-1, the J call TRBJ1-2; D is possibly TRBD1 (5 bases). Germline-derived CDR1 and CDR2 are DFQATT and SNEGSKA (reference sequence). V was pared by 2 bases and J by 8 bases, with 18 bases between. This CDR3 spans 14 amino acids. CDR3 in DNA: TGCAGTGCTAGACCCGGGACGGACACGGGAGGCTACACCTTC. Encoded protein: CSARPGTDTGGYTF.

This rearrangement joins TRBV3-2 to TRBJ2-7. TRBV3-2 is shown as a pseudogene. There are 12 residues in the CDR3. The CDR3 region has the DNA TGTGCCAGCAGCCCCCCGAACTACGAGCAGTACGTC. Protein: CASSPPNYEQYV.

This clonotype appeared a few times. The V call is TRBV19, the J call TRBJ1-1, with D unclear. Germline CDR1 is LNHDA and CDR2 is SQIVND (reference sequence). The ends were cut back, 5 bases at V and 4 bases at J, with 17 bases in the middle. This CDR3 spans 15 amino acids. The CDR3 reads CASSLGGGLVTEAFF. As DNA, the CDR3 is TGTGCCAGTAGTCTAGGCGGTGGGTTGGTCACTGAAGCTTTCTTT.

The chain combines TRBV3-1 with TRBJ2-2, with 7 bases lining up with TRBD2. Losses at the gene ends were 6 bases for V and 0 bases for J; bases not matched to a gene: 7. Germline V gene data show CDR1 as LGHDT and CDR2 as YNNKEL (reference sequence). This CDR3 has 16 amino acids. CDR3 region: CASSPTAGANTGELFF. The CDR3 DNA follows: TGTGCCAGCAGTCCAACGGCGGGGGCGAACACCGGGGAGCTGTTTTTT.

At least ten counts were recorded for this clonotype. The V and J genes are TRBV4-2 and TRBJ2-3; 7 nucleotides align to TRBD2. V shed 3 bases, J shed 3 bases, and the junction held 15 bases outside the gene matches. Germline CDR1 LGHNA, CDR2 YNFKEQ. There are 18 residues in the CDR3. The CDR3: CASSHSTRAGGGTDTQYF. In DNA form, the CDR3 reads TGTGCCAGCAGCCATTCGACCCGGGCGGGCGGGGGTACAGATACGCAGTATTTT.

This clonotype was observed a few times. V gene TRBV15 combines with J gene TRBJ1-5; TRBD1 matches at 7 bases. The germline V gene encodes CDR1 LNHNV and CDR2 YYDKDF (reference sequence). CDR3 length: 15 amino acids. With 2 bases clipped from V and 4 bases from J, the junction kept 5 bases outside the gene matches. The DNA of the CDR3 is TGTGCCACCAGCAGAAACAGGGGAAGGAATCAGCCCCAGCATTTT. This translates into CATSRNRGRNQPQHF.

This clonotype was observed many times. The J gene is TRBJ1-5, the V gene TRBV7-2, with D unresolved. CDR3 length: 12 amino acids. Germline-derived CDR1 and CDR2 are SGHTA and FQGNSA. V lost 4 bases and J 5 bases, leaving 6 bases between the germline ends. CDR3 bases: TGTGCCAGCAGCTACAGTGATCAGCCCCAGCATTTT. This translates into CASSYSDQPQHF.

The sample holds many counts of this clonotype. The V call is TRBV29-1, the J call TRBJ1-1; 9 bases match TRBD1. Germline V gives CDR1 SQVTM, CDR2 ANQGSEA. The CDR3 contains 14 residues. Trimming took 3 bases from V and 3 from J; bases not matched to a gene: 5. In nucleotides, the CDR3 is TGCAGCGTTGAGTGGGACAGGGTCCACACTGAAGCTTTCTTT. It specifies CSVEWDRVHTEAFF.

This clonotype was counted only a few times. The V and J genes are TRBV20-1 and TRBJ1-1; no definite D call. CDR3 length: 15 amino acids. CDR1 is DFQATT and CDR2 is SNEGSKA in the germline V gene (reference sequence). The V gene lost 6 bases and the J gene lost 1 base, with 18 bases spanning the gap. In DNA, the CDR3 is TGCAGTGCCCCCGTCCCCATACACGGGAACACTGAAGCTTTCTTT. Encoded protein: CSAPVPIHGNTEAFF.

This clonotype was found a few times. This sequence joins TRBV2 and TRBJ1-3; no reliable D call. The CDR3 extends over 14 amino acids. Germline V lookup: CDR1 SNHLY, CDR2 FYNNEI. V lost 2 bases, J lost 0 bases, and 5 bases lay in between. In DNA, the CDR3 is TGTGCCAGCAGTGAAAACCTCTCTGGAAACACCATATATTTT. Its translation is CASSENLSGNTIYF.

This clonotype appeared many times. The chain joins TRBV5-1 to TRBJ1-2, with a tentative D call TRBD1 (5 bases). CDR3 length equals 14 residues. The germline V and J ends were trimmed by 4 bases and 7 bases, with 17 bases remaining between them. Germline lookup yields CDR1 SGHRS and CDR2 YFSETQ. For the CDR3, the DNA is TGCGCCAGCAGCCCGGGGGGGACCCCGTCTGGCTACACCTTC. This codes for CASSPGGTPSGYTF.

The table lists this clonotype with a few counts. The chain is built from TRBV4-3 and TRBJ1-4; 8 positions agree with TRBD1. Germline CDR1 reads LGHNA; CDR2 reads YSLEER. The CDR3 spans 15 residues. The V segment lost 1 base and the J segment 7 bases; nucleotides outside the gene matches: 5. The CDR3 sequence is CASSQVGQGAEKLFF. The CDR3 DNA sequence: TGCGCCAGCAGCCAAGTTGGCCAGGGGGCTGAAAAACTGTTTTTT.

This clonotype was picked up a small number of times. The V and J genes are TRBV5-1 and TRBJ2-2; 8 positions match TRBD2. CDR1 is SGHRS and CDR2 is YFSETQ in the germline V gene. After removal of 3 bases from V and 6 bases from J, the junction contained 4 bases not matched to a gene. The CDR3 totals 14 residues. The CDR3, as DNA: TGCGCCAGCAGCTCCCGGGGGGGATCCGGGGAGCTGTTTTTT. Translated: CASSSRGGSGELFF.